These 7 T cell receptor beta chains came from one sample sequenced in a study of blood T cell repertoires in COVID-19. The assay was immunoSEQ multiplex PCR, and TCRdb's table has in-frame clones only and misses some. Among over 40,000 clones, approximately 86% were seen once, and the ten largest hold roughly 17%. Sequences were obtained from peripheral blood. These receptors all come from a man aged 40-50 years with acute or convalescent COVID-19.

The chain carries TRBV29-1 and TRBJ1-2, with 9 bases aligning to TRBD1. From germline, CDR1 is SQVTM and CDR2 ANQGSEA. The CDR3 length is 13 residues. The J segment lost 7 bases and the V segment lost 6 bases, leaving 9 bases of the junction unmatched. The DNA of the CDR3 is TGCAGCGTACCGGGACAGGGATCGAGTGGCTACACCTTC. This sequence encodes CSVPGQGSSGYTF.

The chain uses TRBV11-2 and TRBJ1-6; tentative D call: TRBD1 (5 bases). Germline-derived CDR1 and CDR2 are SGHAT and FQNNGV. The length of the CDR3 is 13 residues. Trimming removed 6 bases at V and 9 bases at J, with 12 bases between. The DNA of the CDR3 is TGTGCCAGCAGTCAGGGAATCATTTCACCCCTCCACTTT. Translating gives CASSQGIISPLHF.

This chain links TRBV5-5 with TRBJ2-7; TRBD1 is a possible D gene (6 bases). Germline loops: CDR1 SGHKS, CDR2 YYEKEE (reference sequence). This CDR3 spans 15 amino acids. V lost 5 bases and J lost 3, with 18 bases in between. CDR3: CASSGEGGSLYEQYV. Written as DNA, the CDR3 is TGTGCCAGCAGTGGAGAAGGGGGTTCCCTCTACGAGCAGTACGTC.

The chain uses TRBV5-1 and TRBJ2-2; 9 bases map to TRBD2. From germline, CDR1 is SGHRS and CDR2 YFSETQ. CDR3 length: 15 residues. The ends lost 1 base at V and 4 bases at J; junction bases unmatched: 2. CDR3 bases: TGCGCCAGCAGCTTGAGCGGGGGGTCCACCGGGGAGCTGTTTTTT. Its protein product is CASSLSGGSTGELFF.

The rearrangement uses TRBV6-5 and TRBJ2-1; D uncertain. V was shortened by 0 bases and J by 10 bases, with 7 bases between the two germline ends. Germline V lookup: CDR1 MNHEY, CDR2 SVGAGI. This CDR3 comprises 12 residues. The CDR3 loop is CASSYSDTEQFF. CDR3 DNA sequence: TGTGCCAGCAGTTACTCTGACACCGAGCAGTTCTTC.

The chain has TRBV5-6 and TRBJ1-6; D might be TRBD1 (5 bases). The germline V and J ends were trimmed by 4 bases and 7 bases, with 15 bases remaining between them. Per germline, CDR1 SGHDT and CDR2 YYEEEE. This CDR3 contains 15 residues. The CDR3 is CASSVGRGWNSPLHF. The CDR3 nucleotides read TGTGCCAGCAGCGTTGGGAGGGGATGGAATTCACCCCTCCACTTT.

This clone was counted many times. The genes are TRBV5-6 and TRBJ2-7; no reliable D call. Trimming took 0 bases from V and 4 from J, leaving 14 bases between them. The germline V gene encodes CDR1 SGHDT and CDR2 YYEEEE. The CDR3 sequence is 15 residues long. Written as DNA, the CDR3 is TGTGCCAGCAGCTTGGTTTTGTACAACCGATACGAGCAGTACTTC. This encodes CASSLVLYNRYEQYF.